This TCR beta chain stems from a study of shared clonotypes between healthy human individuals. Study outcomes and limitations: The expectation was that sequencing depth would affect clonotype sharing among donors. Blood was the only sampled material, and tissue repertoires likely differ.

Terminally differentiated effector memory CD45RA+ cells were left out of the naive CD8 fraction, which was CD45RO-negative and positively selected for CCR7. Turning to this clone: Antigen specificity is unknown.

Produced via immunoSEQ multiplex PCR; TCRdb's table is partial and in-frame only. This table holds 1.5 million to 2.5 million clones, roughly 95% found once. The CDR3 sequence is 14 residues long. Trimming stripped 0 bases from V and 3 bases from J, with 9 bases between. CDR1 SGHNT and CDR2 YYREEE come from the germline V gene (reference sequence). The sequencing sample was made of naive CD8+ T cells sorted from blood. This chain joins TRBV5-4 and TRBJ1-1; D is possibly TRBD1 (5 bases). This sequence was found in a man between 18 and 35 years old in good health. The CDR3 reads CASSLVGEDTEAFF. The CDR3 DNA is TGTGCCAGCAGCTTGGTAGGGGAAGACACTGAAGCTTTCTTT.